The sequence of this TCR beta chain was determined in a study of T-cell reconstitution after alpha-beta-depleted transplantation in children. Points from the study as a whole: High day-60 TCRbeta diversity in some patients came from surviving recipient T cells and thymic progenitors. Most T-cell counts and diversity one year after the transplant came from T cells that were newly produced. Several hundred expanded graft clones reportedly gave rise to the alpha-beta T cells present about two months after transplant.

This clonotype showed up just a few times. No antigen is known for it. TCRbeta library preparation incorporated unique molecular identifiers. TCRdb reanalysed the PCR reads using MiXCR and keeps one entry per CDR3 protein. The sample lists some 830,000 distinct CDR3 sequences, 16% occurring once. Germline trimming cut 1 base from V and 5 bases from J; bases unmatched to any gene: 7. The CDR3 runs 16 residues. Germline CDR1 is PRHDT and CDR2 is FYEKMQ (reference sequence). The source of this sequence is a male patient between 5 and 17 years old who had a stem cell transplant for acute lymphoblastic leukemia, so the T cells may come from the graft donor. Sequencing was performed on PBMCs, mostly from graft donor cells, taken 360 days after TCRalphabeta/CD19-depleted stem cell transplant. The chain has TRBV13 and TRBJ2-3; 9 bases match TRBD2. Here the CDR3 reads CASSLEGTSLGDTQYF. CDR3 nucleotide sequence: TGTGCCAGCAGCTTAGAAGGGACTAGCTTGGGAGATACGCAGTATTTT.